A selection of T cell receptor beta chains follows, all from one sample in a study of cytomegalovirus exposure and HLA in healthy donors. Sequencing was performed with immunoSEQ multiplex PCR; in TCRdb, only in-frame clones are kept and a portion is missing. Among approximately 280,000 clones, just over 85% were seen once, and the ten largest hold almost 4%. Material: PBMCs. The receptors were sampled from a man in his forties or fifties in good health and CMV-seropositive. CDR3s include the opening cysteine and the closing phenylalanine or tryptophan. The D gene is left open where the match is weak. Size is stated for part of the rows, as once, few or many counts, or as a class when the clone is expanded.

v_gene	d_gene	j_gene	abundance	CDR3nt	CDR3aa
TRBV4-2	.	TRBJ1-5	.	TGTGCCAGCAGCCAGGATGACACATATCAGCCCCAGCATTTT	CASSQDDTYQPQHF
TRBV5-1	TRBD2	TRBJ2-3	.	TGCGCCAGCAGCTCTGGAAGCGGGGGACTAACGACCGATACGCAGTATTTT	CASSSGSGGLTTDTQYF
TRBV28	TRBD2	TRBJ2-1	.	TGTGCCAGCAGTTTAGAGCGGGAGGGTTACAATGAGCAGTTCTTC	CASSLEREGYNEQFF
TRBV28	TRBD2	TRBJ2-1	.	TGTGCCAGCAGGCGTTCGGGACTAGCGGCTAATGAGCAGTTCTTC	CASRRSGLAANEQFF
TRBV9	.	TRBJ2-5	.	TGTGCCAGCAGCGTAGGAGGTCTCGGGACTCAAGAGACCCAGTACTTC	CASSVGGLGTQETQYF
TRBV4-3	.	TRBJ1-6	.	TGCGCCAGCAGCCAACGGGGGAATAATTCACCCCTCCACTTT	CASSQRGNNSPLHF
TRBV5-6	.	TRBJ2-2	few	TGTGCCAGCAGCGCGCGAGGGAGACGTACCGGGGAGCTGTTTTTT	CASSARGRRTGELFF
TRBV7-3	.	TRBJ1-1	.	TGTGCCAGCAGCTTGGGTAGAGAGGGCACTGAAGCTTTCTTT	CASSLGREGTEAFF
TRBV18	TRBD1	TRBJ2-4	.	TGTGCCAGCTCACTCCAGACAGGGGACGGGGCCAAAAACATTCAGTACTTC	CASSLQTGDGAKNIQYF
TRBV27	TRBD1	TRBJ1-2	.	TGTGCCAGCAGTCCACGGGACAGGGGTGGCTACACCTTC	CASSPRDRGGYTF
TRBV6-5	TRBD2	TRBJ2-2	.	TGTGCCAGCAGTTACCGTAGCGGGAGGAACACCGGGGAGCTGTTTTTT	CASSYRSGRNTGELFF
TRBV9	.	TRBJ2-7	.	TGTGCCAGCAGCGAGAAAGCGGGTCCCTACGAGCAGTACTTC	CASSEKAGPYEQYF
TRBV5-5	TRBD2	TRBJ2-1	.	TGTGCCAGCAGCGTCACTAGCGAATACAATGAGCAGTTCTTC	CASSVTSEYNEQFF
TRBV27	.	TRBJ2-5	.	TGTGCCAGCAGTTGGGGGGGCTGGACGGAGACCCAGTACTTC	CASSWGGWTETQYF
TRBV4-1	TRBD1	TRBJ2-1	.	TGCGCCAGCAGGGGGACAGCAGGCAATGAGCAGTTCTTC	CASRGTAGNEQFF
TRBV7-9	TRBD1	TRBJ2-1	.	TGTGCCAGCAGACGGACAGGGAGCGATGAGCAGTTCTTC	CASRRTGSDEQFF
TRBV15	.	TRBJ1-4	.	TGTGCCACCGGAAGGGGACTCTTAGAAAAACTGTTTTTT	CATGRGLLEKLFF
TRBV11-2	TRBD2	TRBJ2-1	few	TGTGCCAGCAGCTTAGTTAGCGGGAGCATCTCCTACAATGAGCAGTTCTTC	CASSLVSGSISYNEQFF
TRBV2	TRBD2	TRBJ2-7	.	TGTGCCAGCAGTATTAGCGGGAGGTCCGATAGAAACTCCTACGAGCAGTACTTC	CASSISGRSDRNSYEQYF
TRBV7-9	TRBD2	TRBJ2-3	.	TGTGCCAGCTCCGGGGGGTCAAGCGGGAGCACAGATACGCAGTATTTT	CASSGGSSGSTDTQYF
TRBV10-1	.	TRBJ2-3	once	TGCGCCAGCAGTGGGGCGAGCACAGATACGCAGTATTTT	CASSGASTDTQYF
TRBV4-2	.	TRBJ2-7	.	TGTGCCAGCAGCACTGGTGGCGAGCGTGGCGAGCAGTACTTC	CASSTGGERGEQYF
TRBV19	TRBD1	TRBJ1-5	.	TGTGCCAGTAGCGACCGGGACAGGGCCTTCCGGCCCCAGCATTTT	CASSDRDRAFRPQHF
TRBV29-1	.	TRBJ2-7	.	TGCAGCGTAAGACAGGAGTTCTCCTACGAGCAGTACTTC	CSVRQEFSYEQYF
TRBV28	TRBD1	TRBJ2-7	.	TGTGCCAGCAGTTTGAGGACAGGCTACGAGCAGTACTTC	CASSLRTGYEQYF
TRBV28	TRBD1	TRBJ1-2	.	TGTGCCAGCAGTCCCAGAGACAGGGCAAACTATGGCTACACCTTC	CASSPRDRANYGYTF
TRBV6-1	.	TRBJ1-5	once	TGTGCCAGCAGTGCAACAGTGTATAGCAATCAGCCCCAGCATTTT	CASSATVYSNQPQHF
TRBV2	TRBD1	TRBJ2-3	.	TGTGCCAGCAGCCTGACAGGGGGCTACACAGATACGCAGTATTTT	CASSLTGGYTDTQYF
TRBV7-3	TRBD2	TRBJ2-1	.	TGTGCCAGCAGCCCGATAGCGGGAGTGAACCATGAGCAGTTCTTC	CASSPIAGVNHEQFF
TRBV5-1	.	TRBJ2-1	.	TGCGCCAGCAGCTTATATTCAGCGAGAGGGGGGGGAATTGAGCAGTTCTTC	CASSLYSARGGGIEQFF
TRBV2	.	TRBJ2-7	.	TGTGCCAGCAGGAGGAATACCTACGAGCAGTACTTC	CASRRNTYEQYF
TRBV5-1	.	TRBJ2-7	.	TGCGCCAGCAGCTTGTGGGTAGCGGAGTCCTACGAGCAGTACTTC	CASSLWVAESYEQYF
TRBV18	TRBD1	TRBJ2-2	.	TGTGCCAGCTCACCGCCTAACAGGGGAAGTAACACCGGGGAGCTGTTTTTT	CASSPPNRGSNTGELFF
TRBV10-3	.	TRBJ2-1	.	TGTGCCATCAGTGAAACGTCTTACGGGGGGTTCTTC	CAISETSYGGFF
TRBV15	.	TRBJ1-5	once	TGTGCCACCAGCAGAGATACGGGGGTGGGTTCTCAGCCCCAGCATTTT	CATSRDTGVGSQPQHF
TRBV7-9	TRBD2	TRBJ2-1	.	TGTGCCAGCAGCTTAGATTTAGCGGGAGACCCTTTCGGTGAGCAGTTCTTC	CASSLDLAGDPFGEQFF
TRBV9	TRBD1	TRBJ1-2	.	TGTGCCAGCAGCCCCGAGGGGGGACAGGGAGCTAACTATGGCTACACCTTC	CASSPEGGQGANYGYTF
TRBV6-1	TRBD1	TRBJ2-7	.	TGTGCCAGCAGTCCCCGGGACAGGGGGCAGGAAAAGCAGTACTTC	CASSPRDRGQEKQYF
TRBV1	.	TRBJ2-3	.	TGCACCAGCAGCCAAGGAGTCCCGGTCCGCGGAGGGAGCACAGATACGCAGTATTTT	CTSSQGVPVRGGSTDTQYF
TRBV2	TRBD1	TRBJ1-1	once	TGTGCCAGCATTCGACAGGGGGTGGACACTGAAGCTTTCTTT	CASIRQGVDTEAFF
TRBV15	.	TRBJ1-2	.	TGTGCCACCAGCAGAGGGGCATCCAACTATGGCTACACCTTC	CATSRGASNYGYTF
TRBV7-2	.	TRBJ1-1	few	TGTGCCAGCGAACCCTGGCGGGGGGCGCGCACTGAAGCTTTCTTT	CASEPWRGARTEAFF
TRBV7-9	TRBD1	TRBJ1-6	.	TGTGCCAGCAGCTTCGGACAGGGGGGTAATTCACCCCTCCACTTT	CASSFGQGGNSPLHF
TRBV6-1	.	TRBJ2-3	.	TGTGCCAGCAGTGAACAGGGGAGGGGTTTGAATACGCAGTATTTT	CASSEQGRGLNTQYF
TRBV11-2	TRBD2	TRBJ2-5	once	TGTGCCAGCAGCTTAGATCCAGCGGGGGAGACCCAGTACTTC	CASSLDPAGETQYF
TRBV7-9	.	TRBJ2-7	few	TGTGCCAGCAGCTTAGCGTCAGGATCCTACGAGCAGTACTTC	CASSLASGSYEQYF
TRBV28	TRBD1	TRBJ1-2	.	TGTGCCAGCAGTCGGGGACAGGGGGCGAGCTACACCTTC	CASSRGQGASYTF
TRBV27	TRBD2	TRBJ2-1	.	TGTGCCAGCACCCTGGGGGGGGGATTGAGTGAGCAGTTCTTC	CASTLGGGLSEQFF
TRBV28	.	TRBJ2-7	.	TGTGCCAGCAGTCCACAGATCTACGAGCAGTACTTC	CASSPQIYEQYF
TRBV10-3	TRBD1	TRBJ2-3	.	TGTGCCATCGGGACAGTGAGTACAGATACGCAGTATTTT	CAIGTVSTDTQYF
TRBV11-2	.	TRBJ2-5	.	TGTGCCAGCAGCCGCAGGACATTGTATTTGGGCCAAGAGACCCAGTACTTC	CASSRRTLYLGQETQYF